The 27 T cell receptor beta chains below all came from one sample that was sequenced in a study of vaccination and CD4 T cells after COVID-19. Treatment noted: approximately 9-day PBMC culture with coronavirus spike peptide pools or control peptides (ViraFEST assay). Sequenced with the Oncomine TCR Beta short-read assay was DNA taken from cultured CD4+ T cells. TCRdb used MiXCR to reprocess the PCR reads, holding one entry per CDR3 protein. This table has around 11,000 distinct CDR3 sequences, about 30% appearing once. Their antigens remain unidentified. The sample was cultured CD4+ T cells from blood. The receptors shown here come from a human donor with COVID-19.

This chain joins TRBV12-3 or TRBV12-4 and TRBJ2-3, with D possibly being TRBD1 or TRBD2 (5 bases each). With 3 bases removed from V and 2 bases from J, the gap between germline ends came to 9 bases. The CDR3 runs to 14 residues. In DNA, the CDR3 is TGTGCCAGCAGTTTTTCGGGACCCACAGATACGCAGTATTTT. It specifies CASSFSGPTDTQYF.

This clonotype has a handful of counts. V is TRBV12-3 or TRBV12-4 and J is TRBJ1-5, with TRBD1 matching over 7 bases. The CDR3 totals 14 residues. J gave up 9 bases and V 5 bases, and 10 bases lay outside the gene matches. Here the CDR3 reads CASSGGTAQMPQHF. For the CDR3, the DNA is TGTGCCAGCAGTGGGGGGACAGCGCAAATGCCCCAGCATTTT.

The chain recombines TRBV11-2 with TRBJ1-5; TRBD1 aligns across 7 bases. V gave up 1 base and J gave up 3 bases; unmatched junction bases: 6. Germline CDR1 SGHAT, CDR2 FQNNGV. The length of the CDR3 is 16 residues. The CDR3: CASSLGQGGFNQPQHF. CDR3 in DNA: TGTGCCAGCAGCTTAGGACAAGGGGGCTTCAATCAGCCCCAGCATTTT.

This clonotype is labeled as hyperexpanded. For the CDR3, the DNA is TGCAGTGGGCGAGGACAGGGGAACTATGGCTACACCTTC. It codes for CSGRGQGNYGYTF. This rearrangement joins TRBV20-1 to TRBJ1-2; 9 bases fit TRBD1. The CDR3 is 13 amino acids. Unmatched junction bases numbered 5, after V lost 7 bases and J lost 2 bases. CDR1 and CDR2 (germline): DFQATT, SNEGSKA (reference sequence).

This chain connects TRBV6-2 or TRBV6-3 to TRBJ2-2; D is uncertain. Deletions cut 0 bases from V and 4 bases from J, with 6 bases between. Germline V gene lookup returns CDR1 MNHEY and CDR2 SVGEGT. The CDR3 consists of 14 residues. CDR3: CASSYSTVTGELFF. CDR3 nucleotide sequence: TGTGCCAGCAGTTACTCAACAGTCACCGGGGAGCTGTTTTTT.

V usage is TRBV6-5 and J usage is TRBJ1-2, with TRBD1 matching over 7 bases. There are 14 residues in the CDR3. CDR1 is MNHEY and CDR2 is SVGAGI in the germline V gene. Trimming removed 4 bases from V and 2 bases from J; junction bases left unmatched: 4. The CDR3 bases are TGTGCCAGCAGTTCTCTGACAGGGAACTATGGCTACACCTTC. This encodes CASSSLTGNYGYTF.

The chain combines TRBV7-2 with TRBJ1-2; D ambiguous. The CDR3 extends over 14 amino acids. The V and J ends lost 0 bases and 5 bases respectively, with 10 bases between them. Germline lookup yields CDR1 SGHTA and CDR2 FQGNSA. In DNA, the CDR3 is TGTGCCAGCAGCTTAGCAGGGCCGGAGTATGGCTACACCTTC. The encoded protein is CASSLAGPEYGYTF.

This chain joins TRBV19 and TRBJ2-1; the match to TRBD2 covers 7 bases. Germline V gene sequence: CDR1 LNHDA, CDR2 SQIVND (reference sequence). The CDR3 has 14 residues. V lost 7 bases, J lost 7 bases, and 10 bases stayed unmatched. The CDR3: CASIGGGSWNEQFF. The CDR3 coding sequence is TGTGCCAGTATCGGCGGGGGTTCTTGGAATGAGCAGTTCTTC.

V usage is TRBV7-9 and J usage is TRBJ1-3; TRBD1 is a possible D gene (6 bases). Germline assignment: CDR1 SEHNR and CDR2 FQNEAQ (reference sequence). The germline V and J ends were trimmed by 3 bases and 4 bases, with 16 bases remaining between them. The CDR3 length is 16 residues. The CDR3 is CASSFYTTGAGNTIYF. In DNA form, the CDR3 reads TGTGCCAGCAGCTTCTATACTACGGGGGCGGGAAACACCATATATTTT.

This clonotype was detected a few times. V and J are TRBV6-4 and TRBJ2-7, with D unclear. Trimming pared 3 bases from V and 3 bases from J, leaving 9 bases between. The CDR3 has 13 amino acids. Germline V CDR1 and CDR2: MRHNA, SNTAGT. CDR3 sequence: CASSESWGYEQYF. The CDR3 nucleotides read TGTGCCAGCAGTGAATCATGGGGCTACGAGCAGTACTTC.

The J gene is TRBJ1-5, the V gene TRBV6-2 or TRBV6-3; tentatively, D is TRBD1 (5 bases). V lost 0 bases and J 4 bases, leaving 16 bases between the germline ends. Germline V lookup: CDR1 MNHEY, CDR2 SVGEGT. The CDR3 has 17 amino acids. CDR3 region: CASSYSRGRGENQPQHF. DNA for the CDR3: TGTGCCAGCAGTTACTCACGGGGACGGGGTGAGAATCAGCCCCAGCATTTT.

The gene calls are TRBV11-3 and TRBJ2-5; TRBD1 might be the D (5 bases). The CDR3 length is 17 residues. Trimming cost V 2 bases and J 2 bases, with 18 bases left between them. The V gene's germline CDR1 is SGHNT and CDR2 YENEEA. CDR3 coding DNA: TGTGCCAGCAGCTTACGGGTCAGGACACGGAAACAAGAGACCCAGTACTTC. It yields the protein CASSLRVRTRKQETQYF.

This clonotype was found a few times. The chain joins TRBV20-1 to TRBJ2-4; 8 nucleotides match TRBD1. The germline CDR1 and CDR2 sequences are DFQATT and SNEGSKA (reference sequence). This CDR3 region has 18 residues. V lost 0 bases, J lost 2 bases, and 12 bases stayed unmatched. The CDR3 region is CSARDLQGVGVPKNIQYF. The DNA of the CDR3 is TGCAGTGCTAGAGATTTACAGGGGGTTGGGGTCCCCAAAAACATTCAGTACTTC.

The CDR3 sequence: CSAPGPTDTQYF. The CDR3 DNA reads as TGCAGTGCCCCGGGACCAACAGATACGCAGTATTTT. This chain uses TRBV20-1 with TRBJ2-3; possibly TRBD1 or TRBD2 for D (5 bases each). V dropped 6 bases and J dropped 3 bases, with 10 bases sitting between them. CDR3 length: 12 amino acids. Germline V gene data show CDR1 as DFQATT and CDR2 as SNEGSKA (reference sequence).

This clonotype was found a few times. The rearrangement uses TRBV12-3 or TRBV12-4 and TRBJ2-7, with 7 bases aligning to TRBD1. The J segment lost 5 bases and the V segment lost 5 bases, leaving 9 bases of the junction unmatched. There are 14 residues in the CDR3. The CDR3 region has the DNA TGTGCCAGCAGTGAAACGGACAGGAGGCACGAGCAGTACTTC. It encodes CASSETDRRHEQYF.

The chain is built from TRBV25-1 and TRBJ2-7; D unclear. Germline values: CDR1 MGHDK, CDR2 SYGVNS. The CDR3 sequence is 13 residues long. Deletions cut 4 bases from V and 3 bases from J, with 10 bases between. The CDR3 region is CASSGGYFYEQYF. In DNA form, the CDR3 reads TGTGCCAGCAGTGGCGGATATTTCTACGAGCAGTACTTC.

The rearrangement links TRBV28 to TRBJ1-1; D remains unclear. CDR1 is MDHEN and CDR2 is SYDVKM in the germline V gene. The CDR3 runs to 12 residues. Trimming left V 6 bases short and J 4 bases short, with 9 bases between. In nucleotides, the CDR3 is TGTGCCAGCAGCCTAGTAGGCACTGAAGCTTTCTTT. It translates to CASSLVGTEAFF.

The chain carries TRBV5-1 and TRBJ1-1, with a possible D match to TRBD1 (6 bases). The ends were cut back, 0 bases at V and 8 bases at J, with 11 bases in the middle. The germline gives CDR1 SGHRS, CDR2 YFSETQ. CDR3 size: 13 residues. This chain's CDR3 is CASSLGGGGEAFF. CDR3 nucleotide sequence: TGCGCCAGCAGCTTGGGGGGTGGGGGCGAAGCTTTCTTT.

Sample share makes this clonotype hyperexpanded (1% or more). The chain couples TRBV6-5 to TRBJ1-2, with 8 bases aligning to TRBD1. The CDR3 totals 17 residues. The J segment lost 0 bases and the V segment lost 2 bases, leaving 8 bases of the junction unmatched. The germline gives CDR1 MNHEY, CDR2 SVGAGI. CDR3 coding DNA: TGTGCCAGCAGTTACGGACAGGGCCGACATACTAACTATGGCTACACCTTC. Amino acids: CASSYGQGRHTNYGYTF.

V usage is TRBV6-1 and J usage is TRBJ1-4; tentative D call: TRBD1 (5 bases). Germline values: CDR1 MNHNS, CDR2 SASEGT. CDR3 size: 13 residues. V was clipped by 5 bases and J by 8 bases, with 12 bases between them. CDR3 in amino acids: CASSRRVREKLFF. In nucleotides, the CDR3 is TGTGCCAGCAGTCGCAGGGTACGGGAAAAACTGTTTTTT.

In DNA form, the CDR3 reads TGCAGTGGAAGGGGCGGACAGGGTCGGGAGACCCAGTACTTC. Protein sequence: CSGRGGQGRETQYF. The chain recombines TRBV20-1 with TRBJ2-5, with 8 bases matching TRBD1. In germline, CDR1 is DFQATT, CDR2 SNEGSKA (reference sequence). The CDR3 totals 14 residues. The V segment lost 7 bases and the J segment 5 bases; nucleotides outside the gene matches: 12.

The genes are TRBV11-1 and TRBJ2-5; TRBD2 matches 7 bases. The CDR3 has 18 amino acids. Unmatched junction bases numbered 15, after V lost 1 base and J lost 4 bases. Germline loops: CDR1 SGHAT, CDR2 FQDESV (reference sequence). In DNA, the CDR3 is TGTGCCAGCAGCTTAGTCGCCTTCGGGGGGAGGTCGGGAGAGACCCAGTACTTC. This gives the protein CASSLVAFGGRSGETQYF.

The rearrangement joins TRBV11-3 to TRBJ2-5, with D possibly matching TRBD1 (5 bases). From germline, CDR1 is SGHNT and CDR2 YENEEA. This CDR3 has 15 amino acids. Trimming left V 4 bases short and J 2 bases short, with 14 bases between. The CDR3 here is CASSSGFQGQETQYF. The CDR3 DNA sequence: TGTGCCAGCAGCTCTGGCTTTCAGGGACAAGAGACCCAGTACTTC.

This chain connects TRBV7-9 to TRBJ1-5; 9 nucleotides agree with TRBD1. Germline CDR1 SEHNR, CDR2 FQNEAQ (reference sequence). The CDR3 has 16 amino acids. V was clipped by 5 bases and J by 3 bases; unmatched bases: 8. CDR3 in amino acids: CASSPGGTGNNQPQHF. The CDR3 DNA is TGTGCCAGCAGCCCCGGCGGGACAGGGAACAATCAGCCCCAGCATTTT.

This clonotype has a handful of counts. This chain joins TRBV11-3 and TRBJ2-3; 12 nucleotides match TRBD2. CDR1 is SGHNT, CDR2 YENEEA, per germline. The V gene end was trimmed by 0 bases and the J gene end by 3 bases; junction bases not matched to a gene: 7. The CDR3 covers 18 residues. The CDR3 loop is CASSLETSGGTWTDTQYF. CDR3 in DNA: TGTGCCAGCAGCTTAGAAACTAGCGGGGGGACTTGGACAGATACGCAGTATTTT.

V and J are TRBV9 and TRBJ2-7, with D perhaps TRBD1 (6 bases). Trimming removed 2 bases from V and 4 bases from J, with 10 bases in between. The CDR3 has 13 amino acids. From germline, CDR1 is SGDLS and CDR2 YYNGEE. The CDR3 loop is CASSVSQGYEQYF. The CDR3 DNA reads TGTGCCAGCAGCGTTAGTCAGGGGTACGAGCAGTACTTC.

V is TRBV2 and J is TRBJ1-3; D remains ambiguous. Germline assignment: CDR1 SNHLY and CDR2 FYNNEI. The CDR3 runs 15 residues. The V gene lost 7 bases and the J gene lost 2 bases, with 15 bases spanning the gap. The CDR3 reads CASKSTQSTGNTIYF. Written as DNA, the CDR3 is TGTGCCAGCAAGAGTACCCAGTCTACTGGAAACACCATATATTTT.